The rows below give T cell receptor beta chains drawn from one sample of a study of T cell responses to AZD1222 COVID-19 vaccine. TCRdb keeps only in-frame clones here, not all; method: immunoSEQ multiplex PCR. The data show roughly 150,000 clones, roughly nine tenths seen once. The material sequenced was peripheral blood, taken on day 0 of AZD1222 vaccination. The receptors stem from an adult in good health. Both conserved end residues are part of each CDR3. Fields, in order: D gene, V gene, J gene, clone size, CDR3 DNA, CDR3 protein. D genes are given only for firm matches. The size of a clone is reported for some rows only, either as once, few or many, or as a class for expanded clones.

>TRBD1|TRBV6-4|TRBJ1-2|few
TGTGCCAGCAGTGACTCGCCTCCGGGGACGGCAGGGGGCTTTGATGGCTACACCTTC
CASSDSPPGTAGGFDGYTF
>TRBD1|TRBV6-5|TRBJ1-5|.
TGTGCCAGCAGCCCGGGACAGAGTAATCAGCCCCAGCATTTT
CASSPGQSNQPQHF
>TRBD2|TRBV28|TRBJ2-1|.
TGTGCCGCAGCGGGAGAGTACAATGAGCAGTTCTTC
CAAAGEYNEQFF
>TRBD2|TRBV19|TRBJ2-7|.
TGTGCCAGTAGTAGAATCGGGGCTAGCGGCACCTACGAGCAGTACTTC
CASSRIGASGTYEQYF
>TRBD2|TRBV2|TRBJ2-7|once
TGTGCCAGCAGTGAAGCTGGCGCTAGCAGGACTAGCGGGAGGAGTGGGTACTACGAGCAGTACTTC
CASSEAGASRTSGRSGYYEQYF
>TRBD2|TRBV12-3/TRBV12-4|TRBJ2-1|.
TGTGCCAGCAGAAGAGCGGGAGCCAATGAGCAGTTCTTC
CASRRAGANEQFF
>.|TRBV14|TRBJ2-7|.
TGTGCCAGCAGCCTCTCATCAGGCCGATCTCCCTACGAGCAGTACTTC
CASSLSSGRSPYEQYF
>.|TRBV5-5|TRBJ1-4|.
TGTGCCAGCAGCTTTCCGGCTAATGAAAAACTGTTTTTT
CASSFPANEKLFF
>.|TRBV29-1|TRBJ1-4|once
TGCAGCGTTGACCTGGGGTCAATCGGTGAAAAACTGTTTTTT
CSVDLGSIGEKLFF
>.|TRBV4-2|TRBJ1-2|.
TGTGCCAGCAGCCAAGATGGCGAGAGGCCAGCCCTTTCTGGCTACACCTTC
CASSQDGERPALSGYTF
>.|TRBV6-5|TRBJ1-3|once
TGTGCCAGCAGTTACGAGGTACAATTAGGAAACACCATATATTTT
CASSYEVQLGNTIYF
>.|TRBV7-3|TRBJ2-1|.
TGTGCCAGCAGCTTAACGAGGACGGGAGTCGGTTCCTACAATGAGCAGTTCTTC
CASSLTRTGVGSYNEQFF
>TRBD1|TRBV3-1/TRBV3-2|TRBJ1-2|.
TGTGCCAGCAGCCAGACGACAGGGATTATGTATGGCTACACCTTC
CASSQTTGIMYGYTF
>.|TRBV7-7|TRBJ2-7|.
TGTGCCAGCAGCCCGACGGAGGGGTTGCACGAGCAGTACTTC
CASSPTEGLHEQYF
>.|TRBV5-8|TRBJ1-5|.
TGTGCCAGCAGCTTGTCGCGGGGTCAGCCCCAGCATTTT
CASSLSRGQPQHF
>.|TRBV6-2/TRBV6-3|TRBJ1-6|once
TGTGCCAGCAGTTTCCGCAGAAGCTCCTATAATTCACCCCTCCACTTT
CASSFRRSSYNSPLHF
>TRBD1|TRBV28|TRBJ1-4|.
TGTGCCGGGGGCCGGACAGGGGTTGAAAAACTGTTTTTT
CAGGRTGVEKLFF
>TRBD1|TRBV7-2|TRBJ1-4|.
TGTGCCAGCAGCCCCCGGGACAGGGACTTTGAAAAACTGTTTTTT
CASSPRDRDFEKLFF
>.|TRBV15|TRBJ2-3|.
TGTGCCACCAGCAGAGATGACAGGGGAGGGGGAGATACGCAGTATTTT
CATSRDDRGGGDTQYF
>TRBD1|TRBV27|TRBJ1-2|once
TGTGCCAGCAGTCCCCAACAGGGGTCGAACTATGGCTACACCTTC
CASSPQQGSNYGYTF
>TRBD2|TRBV28|TRBJ2-5|.
TGTGCCAGCAGTTTGGCTAGCGGAAACCAAGAGACCCAGTACTTC
CASSLASGNQETQYF
>.|TRBV18|TRBJ1-5|.
TGTGCCAGCTCACCACCGGGGGGTCAGCCCCAGCATTTT
CASSPPGGQPQHF
>.|TRBV6-2/TRBV6-3|TRBJ1-5|.
TGTGCCAGCAGTTACTCGAAGTGGCGACAGAGATATCAGCCCCAGCATTTT
CASSYSKWRQRYQPQHF
>.|TRBV6-5|TRBJ2-2|.
TGTGCCAGCACTCCCCCTACCCGGGACACCGGGGAGCTGTTTTTT
CASTPPTRDTGELFF
>.|TRBV19|TRBJ1-2|.
TGTGCCAGCAGAACCTCCGGGACACCCATAGGCTATGGCTACACCTTC
CASRTSGTPIGYGYTF
>.|TRBV29-1|TRBJ2-5|.
TGCAGCGTTGTCGGGGCTCCAGGGATGATGGGCCAAGAGACCCAGTACTTC
CSVVGAPGMMGQETQYF
>TRBD1|TRBV28|TRBJ1-1|.
TGTGCCAGCAGTTGGACAGGTCACACTGAAGCTTTCTTT
CASSWTGHTEAFF
>.|TRBV10-2|TRBJ1-2|.
TGCGCCAGCAGTGATTTGGGATTCTATGGCTACACCTTC
CASSDLGFYGYTF